This TCR beta chain comes out of a study of shared clonotypes between healthy human individuals. General study results and limits: Deeper or shallower sequencing was expected to change how clonotypes are shared among donors.

Details on this clone: What it binds is not known.

The protocol was immunoSEQ multiplex PCR, while the TCRdb copy is restricted to in-frame clones and leaves out a portion. The table records about 1 million clones, approximately 76% of them present only once. The TCR sequence derives from a man aged 18-30 years in good health. The specimen was memory CD4+ T cells sorted from blood. Subset in this sample: CD45RA-negative fraction.

CDR3: CASSEEVAGGPRQETQYF. CDR3 nucleotides: TGTGCCAGCAGTGAAGAGGTAGCGGGCGGGCCACGCCAAGAGACCCAGTACTTC. The V call is TRBV6-1, the J call TRBJ2-5; TRBD2 aligns across 7 bases. Germline CDR1 and CDR2: MNHNS and SASEGT. The CDR3 runs 18 residues. V lost 1 base, J lost 1 base, and 12 bases stayed unmatched.